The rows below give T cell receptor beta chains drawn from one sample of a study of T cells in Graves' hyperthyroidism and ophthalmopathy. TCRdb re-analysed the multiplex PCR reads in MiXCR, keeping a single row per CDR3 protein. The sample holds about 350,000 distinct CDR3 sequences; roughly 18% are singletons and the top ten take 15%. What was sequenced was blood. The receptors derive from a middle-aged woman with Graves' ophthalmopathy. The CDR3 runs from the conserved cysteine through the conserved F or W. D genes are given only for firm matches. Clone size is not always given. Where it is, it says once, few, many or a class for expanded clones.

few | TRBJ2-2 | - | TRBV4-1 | TGCGCCAGCAGCCAAGTTTTGACAGGAAAGTCCGGGGAGCTGTTTTTT | CASSQVLTGKSGELFF
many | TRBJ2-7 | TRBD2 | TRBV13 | TGTGCCAGCAGCTTAGGGTCGAGCGGGAACGAGCAGTACTTC | CASSLGSSGNEQYF
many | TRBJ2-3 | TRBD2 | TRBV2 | TGTGCCAGCAGCGTACCGGGACTAGCGAGCACAGATACGCAGTATTTT | CASSVPGLASTDTQYF
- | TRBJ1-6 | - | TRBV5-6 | TGTGCCAGCAGCTTGGATCCGGCATATAGCTCACCCCTCCACTTT | CASSLDPAYSSPLHF
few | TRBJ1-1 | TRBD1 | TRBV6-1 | TGTGCCAGCAGTACCGGGACAGCGGGCGTGAGGGCTGAAGCTTACTTT | CASSTGTAGVRAEAYF
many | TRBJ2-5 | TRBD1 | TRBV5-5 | TGTGCCAGCAGCAAAGGACAGGGAAGTTTCGGAGAGACCCAGTACTTC | CASSKGQGSFGETQYF
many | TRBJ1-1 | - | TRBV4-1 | TGCGCCAGCAGCCAAGTTGCAGGGGTTTCGACTGAAGCTTTCTTT | CASSQVAGVSTEAFF
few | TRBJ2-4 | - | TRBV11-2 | TGTGCCAGCAGCTTAGCGGGGCAGGTTCAGTACTTC | CASSLAGQVQYF
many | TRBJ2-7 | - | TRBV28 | TGTGCCAGCCGACCCCGGGGGAAGCCGGCGGGGGAGCAGTACTTC | CASRPRGKPAGEQYF
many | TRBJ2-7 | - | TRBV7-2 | TGTGCCAGCAGCATAGGACTGGGACCCTACGAGCAGTACTTC | CASSIGLGPYEQYF
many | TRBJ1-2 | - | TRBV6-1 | TGTGCCAGCACCACTTTGGGCGGGGAAATCGATGGCTACACCTTC | CASTTLGGEIDGYTF
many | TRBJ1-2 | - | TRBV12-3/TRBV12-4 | TGTGCCAGCAGTTTCAACCAACAGGGTCGAGGCTACACCTTC | CASSFNQQGRGYTF
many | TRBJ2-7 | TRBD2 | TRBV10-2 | TGCGCCAGCAGTGATCCTACTAGCGGCCCTAGCCCCGAGCAGTACTTC | CASSDPTSGPSPEQYF
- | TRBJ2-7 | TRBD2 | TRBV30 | TGTGCCCGGGCGCACCCGGGACTAGGGACTTACGAGCATTACTTC | CARAHPGLGTYEHYF
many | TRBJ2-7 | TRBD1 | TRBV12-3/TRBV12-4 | TGTGCCAGCACCTCCATGGGACAGGCCTACTACGAGCAGTACTTC | CASTSMGQAYYEQYF
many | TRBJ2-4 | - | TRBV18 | TGTGCCAGCTCCCCGCCAGGGGCCGACATTCAGTACTTC | CASSPPGADIQYF
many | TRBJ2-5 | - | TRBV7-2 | TGTGCCAGCAGCTTAGGCTCGGTAGAGACCCAGTACTTC | CASSLGSVETQYF
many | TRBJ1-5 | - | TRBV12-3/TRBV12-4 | TGTGCCAGCAGTTTTCTTCCCGGCGGGGGCAATCAGCCCCAGCATTTT | CASSFLPGGGNQPQHF
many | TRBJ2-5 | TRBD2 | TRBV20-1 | TGCAGTGCTAGGTTTCTAGCGGGACTGGAGACCCAGTACTTC | CSARFLAGLETQYF
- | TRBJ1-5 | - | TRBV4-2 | TGTGCCAGCAGCCCGGGTTTATACAGCAATCAGCCCCAGCATTTT | CASSPGLYSNQPQHF
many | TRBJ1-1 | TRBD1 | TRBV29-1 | TGCAGCGTTACAGGGGCTAACATGAACACTGAAGCTTTCTTT | CSVTGANMNTEAFF
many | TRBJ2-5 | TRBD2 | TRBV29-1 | TGCAGCGCTCAACTGGCAGCGGGGGGCTTTGGGCAAGAGACCCAGTACTTC | CSAQLAAGGFGQETQYF
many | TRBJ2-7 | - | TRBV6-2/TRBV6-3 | TGTGCCAGCAGTTACAGGATCGGGGGTTCGAACAACGAGCAGTACTTC | CASSYRIGGSNNEQYF
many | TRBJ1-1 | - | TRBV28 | TGTGCCAGCAGTTTTGGAGGGGAGGCTTTCTTT | CASSFGGEAFF
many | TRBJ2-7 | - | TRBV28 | TGTGCCAGCAGGAACAATCCTGGCGAGCAGTACTTC | CASRNNPGEQYF
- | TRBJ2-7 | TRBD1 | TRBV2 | TGTGCCAGCGCCGGGACAGGGGGGGACGAGCAGTACTTC | CASAGTGGDEQYF
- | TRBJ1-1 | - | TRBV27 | TGTGCCAGCAGTTACCAGGAGGGCGTTGGAACTGAAGCTTACTTT | CASSYQEGVGTEAYF
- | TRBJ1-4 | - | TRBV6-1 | TGTGCCAGCACGACCTACCAGGGATCTAATGAAAAACTGTTTTTT | CASTTYQGSNEKLFF
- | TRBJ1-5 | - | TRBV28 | TGTGCCAGCATTACAGGGTATAGCAATCAGCCCCAGCATTTT | CASITGYSNQPQHF
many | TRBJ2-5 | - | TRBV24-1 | TGTGCCACCAGTGTAGGGGGGGCAGGAAATCAGGAGACCCAGTACTTC | CATSVGGAGNQETQYF
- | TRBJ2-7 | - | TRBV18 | TGTGCCAGCTCACCACCCACCAGATTTTACGAGCAGTACTTC | CASSPPTRFYEQYF
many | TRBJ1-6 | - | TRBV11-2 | TGTGCCAGCAGCTTCAAGACCAACTCACCCCTCCACTTT | CASSFKTNSPLHF
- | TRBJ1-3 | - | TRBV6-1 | TGTGCCAGCAGGGATGGACGGAACTCTGGAAACACCATATATTTT | CASRDGRNSGNTIYF
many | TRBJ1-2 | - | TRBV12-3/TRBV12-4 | TGTGCCAGCAGTTTTTATTATCCACCGGGACCGCACTATGGCTACACCTTC | CASSFYYPPGPHYGYTF
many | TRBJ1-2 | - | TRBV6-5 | TGTGCCAGCAGCCCTAGCGGACTTTATCGAGGGGATGGCTACACCTTC | CASSPSGLYRGDGYTF
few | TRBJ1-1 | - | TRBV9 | TGTGCCAGCAGCGGGAGGGGCGGCACTGAAGCTTTCTTT | CASSGRGGTEAFF
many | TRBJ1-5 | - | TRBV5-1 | TGCGCCAGCAGCTGGAGGGAGCCCCAGCATTTT | CASSWREPQHF
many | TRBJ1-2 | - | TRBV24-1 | TGTGCCACCAGTGATCTCAGATTTAACTATGGCTACACCTTC | CATSDLRFNYGYTF